A selection of T cell receptor beta chains follows, all from one sample in a study of T cell clones after liver transplantation. Method: immunoSEQ multiplex PCR; TCRdb's copy keeps in-frame clones and lacks some. Counted here are some 5,000 clones, around 30% occurring once; the ten biggest clones make up about 5%. The antigens these receptors bind are not known. Material for sequencing was CD4+ T cells from cultured PBMCs. These receptor sequences come from a human patient who received a liver transplant. Some of the T cells might come from the graft donor. The CDR3 runs from the conserved cysteine through the conserved F or W. The order of the fields is clone size, J gene, D gene, V gene, CDR3 DNA, CDR3 protein. D genes are given only for firm matches. Clone size is given for some rows only: seen once, a few or many times, or a class if the clone is expanded.

clone_size: .
j_call: TRBJ1-5
d_call: .
v_call: TRBV19
cdr3_nt: TGTGCCAGTAGTCATATCCAGGGTGTTAGCAATCAGCCCCAGCATTTT
cdr3_aa: CASSHIQGVSNQPQHF

clone_size: .
j_call: TRBJ2-7
d_call: .
v_call: TRBV5-4
cdr3_nt: TGTGCCAGCAGCTTGGGGGTTAGCTCCTACGAGCAGTACTTC
cdr3_aa: CASSLGVSSYEQYF

clone_size: few
j_call: TRBJ2-7
d_call: .
v_call: TRBV6-8
cdr3_nt: TGTGCCAGCAGTTCCCCGACAGGATACGAGCAGTACTTC
cdr3_aa: CASSSPTGYEQYF

clone_size: .
j_call: TRBJ2-1
d_call: TRBD2
v_call: TRBV7-6
cdr3_nt: TGTGCCAGCAGCTCGACTAGCGGGGGGGTAAAGTTCTTC
cdr3_aa: CASSSTSGGVKFF

clone_size: .
j_call: TRBJ1-1
d_call: .
v_call: TRBV5-6
cdr3_nt: TGTGCCAGCACCGAGGACAGATTGAACACTGAAGCTTTCTTT
cdr3_aa: CASTEDRLNTEAFF

clone_size: .
j_call: TRBJ2-2
d_call: .
v_call: TRBV10-1
cdr3_nt: TGCGCCAGCAGTCTACACACCGGGGAGCTGTTTTTT
cdr3_aa: CASSLHTGELFF

clone_size: medium-sized
j_call: TRBJ2-7
d_call: TRBD1
v_call: TRBV6-5
cdr3_nt: TGTGCCGGGCCGGGACAGGGCGTATTATGGGAGCAGTACTTC
cdr3_aa: CAGPGQGVLWEQYF

clone_size: .
j_call: TRBJ2-2
d_call: .
v_call: TRBV11-1
cdr3_nt: TGTGCCAGCAGCACATGGGGACATTCGAACACCGGGGAGCTGTTTTTT
cdr3_aa: CASSTWGHSNTGELFF

clone_size: few
j_call: TRBJ2-7
d_call: .
v_call: TRBV6-7
cdr3_nt: TGTGCCAGCAGTTACCCCATCTGGGGTAGCCAAGAACGGTACTTC
cdr3_aa: CASSYPIWGSQERYF

clone_size: .
j_call: TRBJ1-1
d_call: .
v_call: TRBV18
cdr3_nt: TGTGCCAGCTCGCAGACAGGCTGGGACACTGAAGCTTTCTTT
cdr3_aa: CASSQTGWDTEAFF

clone_size: few
j_call: TRBJ2-4
d_call: .
v_call: TRBV7-9
cdr3_nt: TGTGCCAGCAGCCAAGAAGTCAGGCGAAACATTCAGTACTTC
cdr3_aa: CASSQEVRRNIQYF

clone_size: .
j_call: TRBJ2-7
d_call: .
v_call: TRBV5-1
cdr3_nt: TGCGCCAGCAGCTTGGAGGTAAACTACGAGCAGTACTTC
cdr3_aa: CASSLEVNYEQYF

clone_size: .
j_call: TRBJ1-2
d_call: .
v_call: TRBV15
cdr3_nt: TGTGCCACCAGCAGAGACATCACGGGTGGCTACACCTTC
cdr3_aa: CATSRDITGGYTF